This TCR beta chain was recorded in a study of T-cell memory formation after mild COVID-19. Looked up from germline, CDR1 is LGHDT and CDR2 is YNNKEL (reference sequence). CDR3 size: 15 residues. Trimming took 0 bases from V and 3 from J; bases not matched to a gene: 4. This clonotype has more than one count but fewer than ten. Antigen unknown. TCRdb reprocessed the 5' RACE reads via MiXCR and lists one record per CDR3 protein. Of over 500,000 distinct CDR3 sequences listed, around 15% are singletons. Study-wide findings and caveats: Clones contracting across day 15 to 85 had a balanced CD4/CD8 profile; later expanding clones leaned CD4+.

This sequence originates from an adult woman who had mild COVID-19 (a few samples of this study predate the infection). Cell type and time point are not known. The chain joins TRBV3-1 to TRBJ2-5, with 7 bases that match TRBD1. Sequenced material: PBMCs or a T cell subset sorted from them (not recorded which). This CDR3 reads CASSQEGTEKETQYF. CDR3 bases: TGTGCCAGCAGCCAAGAGGGGACAGAAAAAGAGACCCAGTACTTC.